The rows below give T cell receptor beta chains drawn from one sample of a study of shared clonotypes between healthy human individuals. Clones were sequenced by immunoSEQ multiplex PCR, and TCRdb holds only the in-frame ones, with some missing. The table includes more than 2,000,000 clones, roughly 92% detected once. The sample consisted of naive CD4+ T cells sorted from blood. These receptors were obtained from a man in his late teens or twenties in good health. The CDR3 runs from the conserved cysteine through the conserved F or W. The order of the fields is CDR3 length, V gene, D gene, J gene, clone size, CDR3 DNA, CDR3 protein. A D gene is named only where the DNA matches it firmly. Some rows have no size entry. The others give once, few or many, or a class for an expanded clone.

len: 16; v_gene: TRBV30; d_gene: TRBD2; j_gene: TRBJ2-5; abundance: once; CDR3nt: TGTGCCTGGAGTTATCCAATAGCGGGGACCCAAGAGACCCAGTACTTC; CDR3aa: CAWSYPIAGTQETQYF
len: 15; v_gene: TRBV2; d_gene: TRBD2; j_gene: TRBJ2-2; abundance: -; CDR3nt: TGTGCCAGCAGTCTTAGCGGGGGGGCCACCGGGGAGCTGTTTTTT; CDR3aa: CASSLSGGATGELFF
len: 12; v_gene: TRBV27; d_gene: -; j_gene: TRBJ2-3; abundance: -; CDR3nt: TGTGCCAGCAGTTCTAGGAACTATACGCAGTATTTT; CDR3aa: CASSSRNYTQYF
len: 13; v_gene: TRBV5-8; d_gene: -; j_gene: TRBJ1-2; abundance: -; CDR3nt: TGTGCCAGCAGCTTCACGACGGACTATGGCTACACCTTC; CDR3aa: CASSFTTDYGYTF
len: 15; v_gene: TRBV10-3; d_gene: -; j_gene: TRBJ1-1; abundance: -; CDR3nt: TGTGCCATCAATAAAGAAGGGCTCTCCGCCACTGAAGCTTTCTTT; CDR3aa: CAINKEGLSATEAFF
len: 15; v_gene: TRBV5-1; d_gene: TRBD1; j_gene: TRBJ1-1; abundance: -; CDR3nt: TGCGCCAGCAGCCCGACAGGGGGCGCGGAAACTGAAGCTTTCTTT; CDR3aa: CASSPTGGAETEAFF
len: 16; v_gene: TRBV18; d_gene: TRBD1; j_gene: TRBJ2-1; abundance: -; CDR3nt: TGTGCCAGCTCACCACCCGGGGCAGGGGGCCACAATGAGCAGTTCTTC; CDR3aa: CASSPPGAGGHNEQFF
len: 16; v_gene: TRBV5-1; d_gene: -; j_gene: TRBJ1-3; abundance: -; CDR3nt: TGCGCCAGCAGCTTGGTAATGGGATTGTCTGGAAACACCATATATTTT; CDR3aa: CASSLVMGLSGNTIYF
len: 13; v_gene: TRBV10-3; d_gene: -; j_gene: TRBJ2-2; abundance: -; CDR3nt: TGTGCCATCAGTGAGTCGGTGGCCGGGGAGCTGTTTTTT; CDR3aa: CAISESVAGELFF
len: 12; v_gene: TRBV7-9; d_gene: -; j_gene: TRBJ1-2; abundance: -; CDR3nt: TGTGCCAGCAGCTCCAACCAGGGAGGCTACACCTTC; CDR3aa: CASSSNQGGYTF
len: 14; v_gene: TRBV6-5; d_gene: TRBD1; j_gene: TRBJ1-2; abundance: -; CDR3nt: TGTGCCAGCAGTCGCCTTGGGACAGGGGACGGCTACACCTTC; CDR3aa: CASSRLGTGDGYTF
len: 13; v_gene: TRBV2; d_gene: -; j_gene: TRBJ2-1; abundance: -; CDR3nt: TGTGCCAGCAAGGATTCGAGAAACAATGAGCAGTTCTTC; CDR3aa: CASKDSRNNEQFF
len: 16; v_gene: TRBV28; d_gene: -; j_gene: TRBJ1-2; abundance: -; CDR3nt: TGTGCCAGCAGTCCCCCGACGGGGGCATCGCCCTATGGCTACACCTTC; CDR3aa: CASSPPTGASPYGYTF
len: 11; v_gene: TRBV7-9; d_gene: -; j_gene: TRBJ2-7; abundance: once; CDR3nt: TGTGCCAGCCAGGGAAAATACGAGCAGTACTTC; CDR3aa: CASQGKYEQYF
len: 15; v_gene: TRBV27; d_gene: TRBD2; j_gene: TRBJ2-5; abundance: few; CDR3nt: TGTGCCAGCAGCCCTTCTAGCGGGGGGAAAGAGACCCAGTACTTC; CDR3aa: CASSPSSGGKETQYF
len: 15; v_gene: TRBV2; d_gene: -; j_gene: TRBJ1-1; abundance: -; CDR3nt: TGTGCCAGCAGTGGTTCGTTGGCCACCGGGACTGAAGCTTTCTTT; CDR3aa: CASSGSLATGTEAFF
len: 13; v_gene: TRBV5-1; d_gene: -; j_gene: TRBJ1-1; abundance: -; CDR3nt: TGCGCCAGCTCTAACCAGGTGAACACTGAAGCTTTCTTT; CDR3aa: CASSNQVNTEAFF
len: 13; v_gene: TRBV11-1; d_gene: TRBD1; j_gene: TRBJ2-7; abundance: -; CDR3nt: TGTGCCAGCAGCTTAGCCCAGGGGGCGGAACAGTACTTC; CDR3aa: CASSLAQGAEQYF
len: 14; v_gene: TRBV6-6; d_gene: -; j_gene: TRBJ1-1; abundance: once; CDR3nt: TGTGCCAGCAGTTACGAGGGGGGGTTAGGGAAAGCTTTCTTT; CDR3aa: CASSYEGGLGKAFF
len: 15; v_gene: TRBV15; d_gene: -; j_gene: TRBJ1-5; abundance: -; CDR3nt: TGTGCCACCAGCAGCCCCGGTAATAGCAATCAGCCCCAGCATTTT; CDR3aa: CATSSPGNSNQPQHF
len: 15; v_gene: TRBV6-6; d_gene: -; j_gene: TRBJ1-6; abundance: -; CDR3nt: TGTGCCAGCAGAGCCGGACAGAATTATAATTCACCCCTCCACTTT; CDR3aa: CASRAGQNYNSPLHF
len: 16; v_gene: TRBV9; d_gene: -; j_gene: TRBJ1-4; abundance: -; CDR3nt: TGTGCCAGCAGCCTCGGGACGATTGCAACTAATGAAAAACTGTTTTTT; CDR3aa: CASSLGTIATNEKLFF
len: 17; v_gene: TRBV30; d_gene: -; j_gene: TRBJ1-5; abundance: -; CDR3nt: TGTGCCTGGAGTCCCCTGACAGCCTATACTAGCAATCAGCCCCAGCATTTT; CDR3aa: CAWSPLTAYTSNQPQHF
len: 15; v_gene: TRBV9; d_gene: -; j_gene: TRBJ2-1; abundance: once; CDR3nt: TGTGCCAGCAGCGTAACCTCGGGAGCCTACAATGAGCAGTTCTTC; CDR3aa: CASSVTSGAYNEQFF
len: 15; v_gene: TRBV7-2; d_gene: TRBD1; j_gene: TRBJ1-1; abundance: -; CDR3nt: TGTGCCAGCAGCCAACAGGGGGGGTCGATCACTGAAGCTTTCTTT; CDR3aa: CASSQQGGSITEAFF
len: 14; v_gene: TRBV9; d_gene: -; j_gene: TRBJ1-1; abundance: -; CDR3nt: TGTGCCAGCAGCGGAGGGCTCCTGGACACTGAAGCTTTCTTT; CDR3aa: CASSGGLLDTEAFF
len: 11; v_gene: TRBV10-3; d_gene: -; j_gene: TRBJ2-6; abundance: -; CDR3nt: TGTGCCATCAGTGACTACCGGGTCCTGACTTTC; CDR3aa: CAISDYRVLTF
len: 15; v_gene: TRBV9; d_gene: TRBD2; j_gene: TRBJ2-2; abundance: -; CDR3nt: TGTGCCAGCAGCCAGGGGGGACTAGCTGGCGGGGAGCTGTTTTTT; CDR3aa: CASSQGGLAGGELFF
len: 15; v_gene: TRBV5-1; d_gene: -; j_gene: TRBJ2-7; abundance: -; CDR3nt: TGCGCCAGCAGCTTGGGTTTCGGCGCCGCCTACGAGCAGTACTTC; CDR3aa: CASSLGFGAAYEQYF
len: 15; v_gene: TRBV11-3; d_gene: TRBD1; j_gene: TRBJ2-5; abundance: -; CDR3nt: TGTGCCAGCAGCTTAGCCGGGACAGCCCAAGAGACCCAGTACTTC; CDR3aa: CASSLAGTAQETQYF
len: 14; v_gene: TRBV11-3; d_gene: TRBD1; j_gene: TRBJ1-6; abundance: once; CDR3nt: TGTGCCAGCAGCCTACAGGGGGGGAATTCACCCCTCCACTTT; CDR3aa: CASSLQGGNSPLHF
len: 12; v_gene: TRBV18; d_gene: -; j_gene: TRBJ1-2; abundance: -; CDR3nt: TGTGCCAGCTCACCACCGGGGGATGGCTACACCTTC; CDR3aa: CASSPPGDGYTF
len: 16; v_gene: TRBV11-2; d_gene: -; j_gene: TRBJ2-7; abundance: -; CDR3nt: TGTGCCAGCAGCTTAGAGTTGGCCGGCAGATACTACGAGCAGTACTTC; CDR3aa: CASSLELAGRYYEQYF
len: 16; v_gene: TRBV5-1; d_gene: TRBD1; j_gene: TRBJ2-5; abundance: once; CDR3nt: TGCGCCAGCAGCCGGACGGGACAGGGGATCTTGGAGACCCAGTACTTC; CDR3aa: CASSRTGQGILETQYF
len: 14; v_gene: TRBV6-5; d_gene: -; j_gene: TRBJ1-1; abundance: -; CDR3nt: TGTGCCAGTAGTTATGGGGCTGGCAGGGAAGAAGCTTTCTTT; CDR3aa: CASSYGAGREEAFF
len: 15; v_gene: TRBV30; d_gene: -; j_gene: TRBJ1-1; abundance: -; CDR3nt: TGTGCCTGGAGTCCACGCGGGGTTATGAACACTGAAGCTTTCTTT; CDR3aa: CAWSPRGVMNTEAFF
len: 16; v_gene: TRBV5-1; d_gene: TRBD2; j_gene: TRBJ2-2; abundance: -; CDR3nt: TGCGCCAGCAGCATCGTTAGCGGGGGGGCTGAACGGGAGCTGTTTTTT; CDR3aa: CASSIVSGGAERELFF
len: 14; v_gene: TRBV5-6; d_gene: -; j_gene: TRBJ1-5; abundance: -; CDR3nt: TGTGCCAGCAGCTTAGGAGGGGGTAATCAGCCCCAGCATTTT; CDR3aa: CASSLGGGNQPQHF
len: 16; v_gene: TRBV7-9; d_gene: -; j_gene: TRBJ2-1; abundance: -; CDR3nt: TGTGCCAGCAGCATAGGAGGGGCGGGCTTGTACAATGAGCAGTTCTTC; CDR3aa: CASSIGGAGLYNEQFF
len: 17; v_gene: TRBV7-2; d_gene: TRBD2; j_gene: TRBJ2-2; abundance: -; CDR3nt: TGTGCCAGCAGCCTCAGACTAGCGGGGCCCAACACCGGGGAGCTGTTTTTT; CDR3aa: CASSLRLAGPNTGELFF
len: 14; v_gene: TRBV7-9; d_gene: -; j_gene: TRBJ2-1; abundance: -; CDR3nt: TGTGCCAGCAGCTGGGGGAACTCCTACAATGAGCAGTTCTTC; CDR3aa: CASSWGNSYNEQFF
len: 17; v_gene: TRBV5-1; d_gene: TRBD2; j_gene: TRBJ2-7; abundance: -; CDR3nt: TGCGCCAGCACCCTCTCGGGACTAGCGGGGGGGAGCCACGAGCAGTACTTC; CDR3aa: CASTLSGLAGGSHEQYF
len: 15; v_gene: TRBV6-5; d_gene: TRBD2; j_gene: TRBJ2-7; abundance: -; CDR3nt: TGTGCCAGCAGTTACTCTAGCGGGGCCAACTACGAGCAGTACTTC; CDR3aa: CASSYSSGANYEQYF
len: 14; v_gene: TRBV18; d_gene: -; j_gene: TRBJ2-1; abundance: -; CDR3nt: TGTGCCAGCTCACCACGCGAGAAAGGCAATGAGCAGTTCTTC; CDR3aa: CASSPREKGNEQFF
len: 14; v_gene: TRBV7-8; d_gene: -; j_gene: TRBJ2-1; abundance: -; CDR3nt: TGTGCCAGCAGCTTAGATCATGCTGGACGGGAGCAGTTCTTC; CDR3aa: CASSLDHAGREQFF
len: 14; v_gene: TRBV2; d_gene: TRBD1; j_gene: TRBJ1-2; abundance: -; CDR3nt: TGTGCCAGCAGTGGGACCGGGACAGGGGGTGGCTACACCTTC; CDR3aa: CASSGTGTGGGYTF
len: 13; v_gene: TRBV10-3; d_gene: -; j_gene: TRBJ1-2; abundance: -; CDR3nt: TGTGCCATCAGTGAGTCCCAGGACTATGGCTACACCTTC; CDR3aa: CAISESQDYGYTF
len: 15; v_gene: TRBV9; d_gene: TRBD1; j_gene: TRBJ1-4; abundance: once; CDR3nt: TGTGCCAGCAGCTCCTCGGACAGGGGACCCGAAAAACTGTTTTTT; CDR3aa: CASSSSDRGPEKLFF
len: 15; v_gene: TRBV5-1; d_gene: -; j_gene: TRBJ2-7; abundance: -; CDR3nt: TGCGCCAGCAGCTTAGGGGAATTGACCTCCTACGAGCAGTACTTC; CDR3aa: CASSLGELTSYEQYF
len: 14; v_gene: TRBV7-7; d_gene: -; j_gene: TRBJ2-1; abundance: -; CDR3nt: TGTGCTAGCAGCAATGGGCCCGTCGGGAATGAGCAGTTCTTC; CDR3aa: CASSNGPVGNEQFF
len: 15; v_gene: TRBV30; d_gene: -; j_gene: TRBJ1-6; abundance: -; CDR3nt: TGTGCCTGGAGTGGACCAGATGTCTATAATTCACCCCTCCACTTT; CDR3aa: CAWSGPDVYNSPLHF